Shown below are 5 T cell receptor beta chains from a single sample sequenced in a study of blood T cells in healthy people across ages. The authors ran a second PCR of about 7 to 12 cycles using a sample-barcoded 5' primer and a J-beta primer mix. TCRdb called the 5' RACE reads again in MiXCR, with one record for every CDR3 protein. The profile shows 650,000 to 950,000 distinct CDR3 sequences, under 45% of them singletons. Sequenced input: blood. These receptors were taken from a man aged 60-69 years in good health.

This clonotype was detected only once. J is TRBJ2-3 and V is TRBV6-1, with D possibly TRBD2 on 6 matching bases. From germline, CDR1 is MNHNS and CDR2 SASEGT. The CDR3 loop spans 14 amino acids. Trimming removed 3 bases at V and 2 bases at J, with 9 bases between. The CDR3 region has the DNA TGTGCCAGCAGTGATGGCGGGGACACAGATACGCAGTATTTT. The encoded protein is CASSDGGDTDTQYF.

The J gene is TRBJ2-7, the V gene TRBV7-8; TRBD1 matches at 8 bases. After removal of 5 bases from V and 7 bases from J, the junction contained 10 bases not matched to a gene. From germline, CDR1 is SGHVS and CDR2 FQNEAQ. This CDR3 has 14 residues. The CDR3 DNA sequence: TGTGCCAGCAGCGAGGACAGGGTGGACAATGAGCAGTACTTC. Translating it yields CASSEDRVDNEQYF.

There are a few counts of this clonotype. The chain links TRBV6-2 or TRBV6-3 to TRBJ1-5; D gene ambiguous. V was clipped by 2 bases and J by 6 bases, with 5 bases between them. Germline assignment: CDR1 MNHEY and CDR2 SVGEGT. The CDR3 runs 12 residues. This chain's CDR3 is CASSYLGQPQHF. The CDR3, as DNA: TGTGCCAGCAGTTACCTTGGTCAGCCCCAGCATTTT.

This clonotype has a handful of counts. The V call is TRBV24-1, the J call TRBJ2-1, with TRBD1 matching over 12 bases. Judging by the DNA end, TRBJ2-7 fits better; the J call may be wrong. Looked up from germline, CDR1 is KGHDR and CDR2 is SFDVKD. The CDR3 length is 18 residues. The CDR3 reads CATSSVDGTGGAYNEQYF. In DNA, the CDR3 is TGTGCCACCAGTTCAGTAGATGGGACAGGGGGCGCATACAATGAGCAGTACTTC.

The chain links TRBV30 to TRBJ1-4; no clear D. The CDR3 covers 11 residues. V gave up 2 bases and J gave up 14 bases, with 12 bases separating them. From germline, CDR1 is GTSNPN and CDR2 SVGIG (reference sequence). CDR3 loop: CAWSSTLGLFF. The CDR3 DNA reads as TGTGCCTGGAGTTCGACCCTTGGGCTGTTTTTT.